This TCR beta chain comes out of a study of blood T cells in healthy people across ages. In terms of origin and age, donors were healthy Caucasian individuals from Russia aged roughly 6 to 95. A second PCR, run for about 6 to 12 cycles, used a sample-barcoded 5' primer plus a J-beta primer mix. A single record per CDR3 protein comes from TCRdb applying MiXCR to the 5' RACE reads. This sample has fewer than 900,000 distinct CDR3 sequences, with roughly 44% found just once. What was sequenced was blood. The source is a woman in her sixties or seventies in good health.

Here the CDR3 reads CASTGGTLGGQYF. The DNA of the CDR3 is TGCGCCAGCACGGGCGGCACCCTCGGTGGGCAGTACTTC. V is TRBV10-2 and J is TRBJ2-5; D remains unclear. V was pared by 7 bases and J by 11 bases, with 20 bases between. The CDR3 totals 13 residues. In germline, CDR1 is WSHSY, CDR2 SAAADI.